The 21 T cell receptor beta chains presented below share a single source sample, sequenced in a study of OX40 agonist ivuxolimab in advanced cancers. The library was obtained by the immunoSEQ multiplex PCR assay. TCRdb re-hosts the immuneACCESS table, in-frame sequences only. Its copies lack some clones; in the studies checked, an unresolved V gene accounts for under half of them, and the cause for the rest is not known. The sample table records about 28,000 clones; roughly 79% of these occur just once. The ten largest clones represent more than 9.5% of the sample. The sequencing used CD4+ or CD8+ T cells sorted from blood, collected in a trial of the OX40 agonist ivuxolimab. The receptors stem from an adult with an advanced solid tumor such as melanoma, head and neck, liver or kidney cancer.

The chain has TRBV6-1 and TRBJ2-1; 7 bases align to TRBD2. Per germline, CDR1 MNHNS and CDR2 SASEGT. The CDR3 loop spans 14 amino acids. V gave up 8 bases and J gave up 1 base; unmatched junction bases: 5. DNA of the CDR3: TGTGCCAGCGCCGGGACTACATCCTACAATGAGCAGTTCTTC. This gives the protein CASAGTTSYNEQFF.

V usage is TRBV5-4 and J usage is TRBJ2-7; D gene ambiguous. In germline, CDR1 is SGHNT, CDR2 YYREEE (reference sequence). CDR3 length: 13 amino acids. Deletions cut 4 bases from V and 4 bases from J, with 12 bases between. CDR3 DNA: TGTGCCAGCAGCCTGGGCCCCCTTTACGAGCAGTACTTC. Amino acids: CASSLGPLYEQYF.

This chain joins TRBV30 and TRBJ1-1, with no clear D. V shed 5 bases and J shed 9 bases, with 16 bases lying between them. The CDR3 loop spans 12 amino acids. CDR1 is GTSNPN, CDR2 SVGIG, per germline (reference sequence). The CDR3, as DNA: TGTGCCTGGGGGGAAGACGGGGAAAAAGCTTTCTTT. This sequence encodes CAWGEDGEKAFF.

CDR3 in DNA: TGTGCCAGCAGTCCGGCGGGGAGCACAGATACGCAGTATTTT. This sequence encodes CASSPAGSTDTQYF. The chain recombines TRBV6-6 with TRBJ2-3; TRBD2 might be the D (6 bases). The CDR3 runs 14 residues. Deletions cut 5 bases from V and 0 bases from J, with 9 bases between. The germline CDR1 and CDR2 sequences are MNHNY and SVGAGI (reference sequence).

The gene calls are TRBV6-5 and TRBJ1-1; no firm D call. Germline V gives CDR1 MNHEY, CDR2 SVGAGI. Trimming removed 0 bases at V and 4 bases at J, with 9 bases between. The CDR3 covers 14 residues. The CDR3 loop is CASSYSTGSTEAFF. CDR3 sequence (DNA): TGTGCCAGCAGTTACTCGACCGGGAGCACTGAAGCTTTCTTT.

The chain employs TRBV6-5 and TRBJ1-1; D may be TRBD1 (5 bases). The length of the CDR3 is 15 residues. The germline V gene encodes CDR1 MNHEY and CDR2 SVGAGI. V gave up 0 bases and J gave up 0 bases, with 8 bases separating them. CDR3 sequence reads: CASSYSTAMNTEAFF. The CDR3 bases are TGTGCCAGCAGTTACTCGACAGCGATGAACACTGAAGCTTTCTTT.

This chain links TRBV7-9 with TRBJ2-5, with a tentative D call TRBD2 (5 bases). Per the germline V gene, CDR1 is SEHNR and CDR2 is FQNEAQ (reference sequence). Between the trimmed V and J ends, which lost 10 bases and 5 bases, there was a span of 8 bases. The CDR3 covers 10 residues. CDR3 coding DNA: TGTGCCACCCGCGGGGAGACCCAGTACTTC. This encodes CATRGETQYF.

The chain uses TRBV5-4 and TRBJ2-7, with TRBD1 as a possible D gene (6 bases). With 2 bases removed from V and 3 bases from J, the gap between germline ends came to 12 bases. Germline loops: CDR1 SGHNT, CDR2 YYREEE (reference sequence). CDR3 length: 14 residues. CDR3 in amino acids: CASSLEDSNYEQYF. DNA for the CDR3: TGTGCCAGCAGCTTAGAGGACAGCAACTACGAGCAGTACTTC.

This chain connects TRBV11-2 to TRBJ2-3; 10 bases agree with TRBD2. CDR3 size: 16 residues. CDR1 and CDR2 (germline): SGHAT, FQNNGV. V was pared by 4 bases and J by 4 bases, with 8 bases of the junction left unmatched. CDR3 coding DNA: TGTGCCAGCAGCTCTCGGGTAGCGGGGGGCCCAGATACGCAGTATTTT. It codes for CASSSRVAGGPDTQYF. Variable domain in full (rest from reference TRBV11-2 and TRBJ2-3): EAGVAQSPRYKIIEKRQSVAFWCNPISGHATLYWYQQILGQGPKLLIQFQNNGVVDDSQLPKDRFSAERLKGVDSTLKIQPAKLEDSAVYLCASSSRVAGGPDTQYFGPGTRLTVL.

The chain joins TRBV27 to TRBJ2-3; D is unresolved. Trimming cost V 2 bases and J 6 bases, with 12 bases left between them. In germline, CDR1 is MNHEY, CDR2 SMNVEV (reference sequence). The CDR3 totals 14 residues. The CDR3 coding sequence is TGTGCCAGCAGTTTAGTTGGGTCTATTGATACGCAGTATTTT. This codes for CASSLVGSIDTQYF.

The rearrangement joins TRBV5-1 to TRBJ2-7; TRBD1 aligns across 7 bases. The CDR3 consists of 14 residues. Losses at the gene ends were 4 bases for V and 3 bases for J; bases not matched to a gene: 7. Germline CDR1 SGHRS, CDR2 YFSETQ. The CDR3 region has the DNA TGCGCCAGCAGCAAGGACAGGCTTAGCTACGAGCAGTACTTC. The encoded protein is CASSKDRLSYEQYF.

The V and J genes are TRBV4-3 and TRBJ1-4; no clear D gene. Trimming took off 3 bases at V and 8 bases at J, with 4 bases between the two ends. The CDR3 spans 11 residues. Germline CDR1 is LGHNA and CDR2 is YSLEER. The DNA for the CDR3 is TGCGCCAGCAGCCACGGAGAAAAACTGTTTTTT. This translates into CASSHGEKLFF.

The V call is TRBV4-1, the J call TRBJ2-7, with 9 nucleotides matching TRBD1. CDR1 and CDR2 from the germline V gene are MGHRA and YSYEKL. Trimming took 5 bases from V and 5 from J; bases not matched to a gene: 4. The CDR3 sequence is 13 residues long. The CDR3 loop is CASSVGQGNEQYF. The CDR3 DNA reads as TGCGCCAGCAGCGTGGGACAGGGTAACGAGCAGTACTTC.

This chain joins TRBV7-9 and TRBJ2-3; D uncertain. The germline V gene has CDR1 SEHNR and CDR2 FQNEAQ (reference sequence). The CDR3 is 12 amino acids. V was trimmed by 5 bases and J by 8 bases, leaving 11 bases between them. The CDR3 sequence is CASSLGRGTQYF. CDR3 sequence (DNA): TGTGCCAGCAGCCTCGGACGTGGTACGCAGTATTTT.

The chain links TRBV18 to TRBJ1-1; perhaps TRBD1 as D (5 bases). V gave up 3 bases and J gave up 8 bases, with 16 bases separating them. Germline V gene sequence: CDR1 KGHSH, CDR2 LQKENI. The CDR3 extends over 14 amino acids. CDR3 nucleotide sequence: TGTGCCAGCTCACCCCCTGGGACTGCCGCAGAAGCTTTCTTT. This sequence encodes CASSPPGTAAEAFF. The variable domain in full, completed from reference TRBV18 and TRBJ1-1, reads NAGVMQNPRHLVRRRGQEARLRCSPMKGHSHVYWYRQLPEEGLKFMVYLQKENIIDESGMPKERFSAEFPKEGPSILRIQQVVRGDSAAYFCASSPPGTAAEAFFGQGTRLTVV.

This clone appeared a few times. The genes are TRBV5-4 and TRBJ2-7; 11 bases align to TRBD2. V gave up 1 base and J gave up 5 bases; unmatched junction bases: 2. The CDR3 extends over 14 amino acids. Looked up from germline, CDR1 is SGHNT and CDR2 is YYREEE (reference sequence). In DNA form, the CDR3 reads TGTGCCAGCAGCTTGATAGCGGGGGGGAACGAGCAGTACTTC. The encoded protein is CASSLIAGGNEQYF. The full variable domain, in which reference TRBV5-4 and TRBJ2-7 provide the parts outside the CDR3, is ETGVTQSPTHLIKTRGQQVTLRCSSQSGHNTVSWYQQALGQGPQFIFQYYREEENGRGNFPPRFSGLQFPNYSSELNVNALELDDSALYLCASSLIAGGNEQYFGPGTRLTVT.

This clone was recorded a few times. The CDR3 loop reads CASSDPNSPLHF. DNA of the CDR3: TGTGCCAGTAGTGACCCTAATTCACCCCTCCACTTT. This chain links TRBV19 with TRBJ1-6; D ambiguous. V was trimmed by 5 bases and J by 6 bases, leaving 5 bases between them. Germline V gene sequence: CDR1 LNHDA, CDR2 SQIVND (reference sequence). The CDR3 length is 12 residues.

This chain joins TRBV7-9 and TRBJ2-3; tentative D call: TRBD2 (7 bases). Looked up from germline, CDR1 is SEHNR and CDR2 is FQNEAQ (reference sequence). The CDR3 runs 15 residues. Trimming took 5 bases from V and 4 from J, leaving 16 bases between them. This chain's CDR3 is CASSILAGAADTQYF. CDR3 nucleotides: TGTGCCAGCAGCATTCTTGCGGGGGCCGCAGATACGCAGTATTTT. Full variable domain (missing parts from reference TRBV7-9 and TRBJ2-3): DTGVSQNPRHKITKRGQNVTFRCDPISEHNRLYWYRQTLGQGPEFLTYFQNEAQLEKSRLLSDRFSAERPKGSFSTLEIQRTEQGDSAMYLCASSILAGAADTQYFGPGTRLTVL.

The V call is TRBV27, the J call TRBJ2-2; possible D gene TRBD1, 6 bases. CDR1 and CDR2 from the germline V gene are MNHEY and SMNVEV (reference sequence). The CDR3 totals 13 residues. With 6 bases removed from V and 2 bases from J, the gap between germline ends came to 7 bases. Here the CDR3 DNA reads TGTGCCAGCAGCGGGACAAACACCGGGGAGCTGTTTTTT. The encoded protein is CASSGTNTGELFF.

The chain has TRBV27 and TRBJ1-2; D is possibly TRBD1 (5 bases). Between the trimmed V and J ends, which lost 5 bases and 8 bases, there was a span of 12 bases. Germline V CDR1 and CDR2: MNHEY, SMNVEV (reference sequence). The CDR3 spans 12 residues. CDR3: CASSPGFGGYTF. As DNA, the CDR3 is TGTGCCAGCAGTCCAGGGTTTGGGGGCTACACCTTC.

V is TRBV13 and J is TRBJ1-2, with TRBD1 matching over 9 bases. The CDR3 consists of 18 residues. From germline, CDR1 is PRHDT and CDR2 FYEKMQ (reference sequence). Trimming cost V 5 bases and J 0 bases; bases outside gene matches: 13. The CDR3 spells CASSLSIRDRDPNYGYTF. CDR3 sequence (DNA): TGTGCCAGCAGCCTCTCGATACGGGACAGGGATCCTAACTATGGCTACACCTTC.